Listed here are 18 T cell receptor beta chains from one sample, sequenced in a study of blood T cell repertoires in COVID-19. Profiling relied on immunoSEQ multiplex PCR, and the TCRdb table lists in-frame clones only, not all of them. In the table there are approximately 93,000 clones, 88% of which are singletons. Sample: peripheral blood. The receptor set was obtained from a man aged 50 to 60 with COVID-19, enrolled during active disease.

The chain combines TRBV19 with TRBJ1-5; unclear D gene. V shed 11 bases and J shed 5 bases, with 10 bases lying between them. CDR3 length: 11 residues. The germline gives CDR1 LNHDA, CDR2 SQIVND (reference sequence). The CDR3 bases are TGTGCCTGTGGAGGTTATCAGCCCCAGCATTTT. This codes for CACGGYQPQHF.

The chain recombines TRBV28 with TRBJ1-5; D uncertain. Germline V gene lookup returns CDR1 MDHEN and CDR2 SYDVKM. The CDR3 length is 13 residues. V was clipped by 3 bases and J by 6 bases, with 9 bases between them. CDR3 residues: CASSFRRVQPQHF. CDR3 DNA sequence: TGTGCCAGCAGTTTTCGGAGAGTTCAGCCCCAGCATTTT.

V gene TRBV6-5 combines with J gene TRBJ2-2, with D possibly TRBD1 on 6 matching bases. Germline V gives CDR1 MNHEY, CDR2 SVGAGI. V shed 0 bases and J shed 4 bases, with 6 bases lying between them. The CDR3 is 14 amino acids. CDR3 coding DNA: TGTGCCAGCAGTTACTCGACAGGCACCGGGGAGCTGTTTTTT. This codes for CASSYSTGTGELFF.

The genes are TRBV19 and TRBJ1-2, with D perhaps matching TRBD1 (6 bases). This CDR3 has 15 amino acids. Germline lookup yields CDR1 LNHDA and CDR2 SQIVND (reference sequence). With 4 bases removed from V and 5 bases from J, the gap between germline ends came to 17 bases. The CDR3 DNA reads TGTGCCAGTAGTAACTCCATGGCAGGGGCATATGGCTACACCTTC. Residues: CASSNSMAGAYGYTF. Based on the CDR3 plus reference TRBV19 and TRBJ1-2, the full variable domain is DGGITQSPKYLFRKEGQNVTLSCEQNLNHDAMYWYRQDPGQGLRLIYYSQIVNDFQKGDIAEGYSVSREKKESFPLTVTSAQKNPTAFYLCASSNSMAGAYGYTFGSGTRLTVV.

The chain carries TRBV18 and TRBJ1-6, with D tentatively TRBD1 (5 bases). There are 14 residues in the CDR3. With 4 bases removed from V and 10 bases from J, the gap between germline ends came to 14 bases. Germline V CDR1 and CDR2: KGHSH, LQKENI. This CDR3 reads CASSLGQGGSPLHF. As DNA, the CDR3 is TGTGCCAGCTCACTTGGGCAGGGTGGATCACCCCTCCACTTT. Based on the CDR3 plus reference TRBV18 and TRBJ1-6, the full variable domain is NAGVMQNPRHLVRRRGQEARLRCSPMKGHSHVYWYRQLPEEGLKFMVYLQKENIIDESGMPKERFSAEFPKEGPSILRIQQVVRGDSAAYFCASSLGQGGSPLHFGNGTRLTVT.

The gene calls are TRBV7-9 and TRBJ1-2, with TRBD1 as a possible D gene (5 bases). The V end lost 2 bases, the J end lost 4 bases, and 11 bases lay between the germline ends. CDR3 length: 14 residues. CDR1 is SEHNR and CDR2 is FQNEAQ in the germline V gene (reference sequence). The CDR3 loop is CASSLMAGRYGYTF. CDR3 bases: TGTGCCAGCAGCTTAATGGCAGGGCGCTATGGCTACACCTTC.

This rearrangement joins TRBV28 to TRBJ1-6, with 9 nucleotides matching TRBD1. Germline values: CDR1 MDHEN, CDR2 SYDVKM. The CDR3 covers 15 residues. Germline trimming cut 5 bases from V and 7 bases from J; bases unmatched to any gene: 6. As DNA, the CDR3 is TGTGCCAGCAGTACACCGACAGGGGGGAATTCACCCCTCCACTTT. It encodes CASSTPTGGNSPLHF.

This sequence joins TRBV19 and TRBJ2-7; 8 bases are a match to TRBD1. The germline V gene has CDR1 LNHDA and CDR2 SQIVND (reference sequence). The CDR3 runs 15 residues. V lost 6 bases and J lost 0; bases outside the gene matches: 7. This CDR3 reads CASSSGQGYSYEQYF. The CDR3 DNA follows: TGTGCCAGTAGCAGCGGACAGGGTTACTCCTACGAGCAGTACTTC.

This clone was counted a single time. The chain has TRBV19 and TRBJ2-7; D not resolved. CDR1 LNHDA and CDR2 SQIVND come from the germline V gene (reference sequence). Trimming pared 2 bases from V and 2 bases from J, leaving 10 bases between. The CDR3 runs 14 residues. CDR3 DNA sequence: TGTGCCAGTAGTATAAATTCACACGCCTACGAGCAGTACTTC. It yields the protein CASSINSHAYEQYF. The full variable domain, completed using reference TRBV19 and TRBJ2-7, is DGGITQSPKYLFRKEGQNVTLSCEQNLNHDAMYWYRQDPGQGLRLIYYSQIVNDFQKGDIAEGYSVSREKKESFPLTVTSAQKNPTAFYLCASSINSHAYEQYFGPGTRLTVT.

V gene TRBV28 combines with J gene TRBJ2-7, with 9 bases lining up with TRBD1. The CDR3 is made up of 14 amino acids. Germline lookup yields CDR1 MDHEN and CDR2 SYDVKM. With 3 bases clipped from V and 3 bases from J, the junction kept 3 bases outside the gene matches. The CDR3 reads CASSLGTGHYEQYF. For the CDR3, the DNA is TGTGCCAGCAGTTTGGGGACAGGGCACTACGAGCAGTACTTC.

The chain joins TRBV2 to TRBJ1-2; D may be TRBD1 (5 bases). Per the germline V gene, CDR1 is SNHLY and CDR2 is FYNNEI. V was trimmed by 6 bases and J by 7 bases, leaving 18 bases between them. This CDR3 spans 14 amino acids. CDR3 in amino acids: CASSSGRSQGGYTF. The CDR3 DNA reads TGTGCCAGCAGCTCTGGTCGGTCTCAGGGTGGCTACACCTTC.

This chain connects TRBV27 to TRBJ2-1, with 13 bases that match TRBD2. Trimming took 5 bases from V and 5 from J; bases not matched to a gene: 6. Germline V gene sequence: CDR1 MNHEY, CDR2 SMNVEV (reference sequence). The CDR3 runs to 16 residues. CDR3 residues: CASSRGTSGVHNEQFF. CDR3 coding DNA: TGTGCCAGCAGTCGTGGGACTAGCGGGGTGCACAATGAGCAGTTCTTC.

V usage is TRBV28 and J usage is TRBJ2-3, with D unclear. Trimming removed 1 base at V and 1 base at J, with 6 bases between. Per the germline V gene, CDR1 is MDHEN and CDR2 is SYDVKM. This CDR3 spans 14 amino acids. The CDR3 protein is CASSLFTGTDTQYF. CDR3 nucleotide sequence: TGTGCCAGCAGTTTATTTACAGGCACAGATACGCAGTATTTT.

CDR3 nucleotides: TGTGCCAGCAGCTATTCGACAGGGTCTGAAGCTTTCTTT. Amino acid sequence: CASSYSTGSEAFF. V and J are TRBV7-2 and TRBJ1-1; 7 bases agree with TRBD1. V trimming: 4 bases; J trimming: 6 bases; junction bases outside the gene matches: 5. From germline, CDR1 is SGHTA and CDR2 FQGNSA. CDR3 length: 13 residues.

This clone has only one observation. The CDR3 ends on some other residue instead of the conserved phenylalanine or tryptophan, so this is likely a read error. The limits of the CDR3 on the DNA are not certain, so only TCRdb's listed CDR3 is given. The chain is built from TRBV4-2 and TRBJ1-5; whether TRBD1, the table's D call, matches the DNA was not checked. The germline V gene has CDR1 LGHNA and CDR2 YNFKEQ. The CDR3 has 11 amino acids, counting both end residues. CDR3 sequence reads: CASSHLQQGGR.

The chain links TRBV7-6 to TRBJ2-3, with TRBD2 matching over 11 bases. J lost 4 bases, V lost 1 base, and 13 bases had no gene match. Germline loops: CDR1 SGHVS, CDR2 FNYEAQ. CDR3 length equals 19 residues. The CDR3 spells CASSLEAGSSGGVADTQYF. The CDR3 DNA reads TGTGCCAGCAGCTTAGAAGCGGGGAGTAGCGGGGGGGTAGCAGATACGCAGTATTTT. Full variable domain (rest looked up from reference TRBV7-6 and TRBJ2-3): GAGVSQSPRYKVTKRGQDVALRCDPISGHVSLYWYRQALGQGPEFLTYFNYEAQQDKSGLPNDRFSAERPEGSISTLTIQRTEQRDSAMYRCASSLEAGSSGGVADTQYFGPGTRLTVL.

This chain joins TRBV6-6 and TRBJ2-3; 8 nucleotides agree with TRBD2. Looked up from germline, CDR1 is MNHNY and CDR2 is SVGAGI (reference sequence). V was clipped by 7 bases and J by 9 bases; unmatched bases: 12. The CDR3 totals 14 residues. DNA for the CDR3: TGTGCCAGCACCCGAGACGGGGGGGAGCGGACGCAGTATTTT. This encodes CASTRDGGERTQYF.

The J gene is TRBJ1-5, the V gene TRBV6-1; D is undetermined. Trimming stripped 1 base from V and 3 bases from J, with 10 bases between. This CDR3 has 15 residues. CDR1 is MNHNS, CDR2 SASEGT, per germline. CDR3 in DNA: TGTGCCAGCAGTGAAGGTAGGCAGGACAATCAGCCCCAGCATTTT. It is translated as CASSEGRQDNQPQHF.